This TCR beta chain was sequenced in a study of blood T cell repertoires in COVID-19. Study at large: In each case, the material was cDNA or gDNA derived from T cells, B-cell-depleted T cells, or PBMCs.

Original methodology: Amplification from reference gene primers served as the basis for estimated nucleated cell counts. Assay: immunoSEQ multiplex PCR; the TCRdb copy retains only in-frame clones and omits some. Clone size and the V and J calls come from that table; the DNA yielded D and trimming. The table has 95,000 to 100,000 clones, about 80% seen once; the top ten hold 24%. The CDR3 runs to 14 residues. Germline V lookup: CDR1 LNHDA, CDR2 SQIVND (reference sequence). V was cut by 4 bases and J by 1 base, with 10 bases left in between. Sequencing was performed on peripheral blood. The TCR sequence derives from a human donor in a cohort sampled during active COVID-19. The J gene is TRBJ1-1, the V gene TRBV19; D is unresolved. The CDR3: CASSTLFSNTEAFF. The CDR3 DNA sequence: TGTGCCAGTAGTACCCTTTTCTCGAACACTGAAGCTTTCTTT.